Reported below is one T cell receptor (beta chain). This entry comes from a study of beta chain features in type 1 diabetes. Expressed TCRB transcripts were sequenced because the entire RNA isolate underwent reverse transcription. Produced via immunoSEQ multiplex PCR; TCRdb's table is partial and in-frame only. Altogether about 140,000 clones are present, less than 11% being singletons, with the ten largest covering under 1.5%. A single heparinised blood sample, averaging around 120 mL, was obtained per donor. Researchers reported sorting CD4+ naive, central memory, regulatory and stem cell-like memory cells via CD45RO/CCR7/CD25/CD127/CD95/CD27. This CDR3 is built from 15 residues. Trimming took 1 base from V and 1 from J, leaving 14 bases between them. The V gene's germline CDR1 is GTSNPN and CDR2 SVGIG (reference sequence).

The sequence derives from a man aged 18 to 35 in good health. The chain employs TRBV30 and TRBJ2-7, with D possibly being TRBD2 (6 bases). The sample taken for sequencing was naive CD4+ T cells from blood. CDR3 sequence (DNA): TGTGCCTGGAGTGGGTCCTCGGGACTTTCCTACGAGCAGTACTTC. Protein: CAWSGSSGLSYEQYF.